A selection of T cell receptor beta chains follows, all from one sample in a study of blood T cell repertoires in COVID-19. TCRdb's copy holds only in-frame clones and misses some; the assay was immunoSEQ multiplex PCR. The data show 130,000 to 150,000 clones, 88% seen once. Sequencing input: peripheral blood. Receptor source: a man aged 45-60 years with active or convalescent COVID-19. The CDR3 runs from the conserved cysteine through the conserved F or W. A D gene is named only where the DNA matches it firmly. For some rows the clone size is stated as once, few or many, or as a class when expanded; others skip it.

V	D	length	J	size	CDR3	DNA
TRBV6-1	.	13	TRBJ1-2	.	CASSEVPTYGYTF	TGTGCCAGCAGTGAAGTCCCGACTTATGGCTACACCTTC
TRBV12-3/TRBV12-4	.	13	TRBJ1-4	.	CASSRNRVQKLFF	TGTGCCAGCAGCCGCAACAGGGTTCAAAAACTGTTTTTT
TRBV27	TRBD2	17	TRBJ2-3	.	CASSPRLAGGSTDTQYF	TGTGCCAGCAGCCCCAGACTAGCGGGAGGCAGCACAGATACGCAGTATTTT
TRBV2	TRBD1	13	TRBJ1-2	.	CASRTGGRYGYTF	TGTGCCAGCAGGACAGGGGGACGGTATGGCTACACCTTC
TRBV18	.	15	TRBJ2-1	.	CASSLSSPINNEQFF	TGTGCCAGCTCACTATCGAGCCCAATCAACAATGAGCAGTTCTTC
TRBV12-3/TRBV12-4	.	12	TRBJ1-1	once	CATRTGNTEAFF	TGTGCCACCCGTACAGGGAACACTGAAGCTTTCTTT
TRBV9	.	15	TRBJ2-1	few	CASSGRERSYNEQFF	TGTGCCAGCAGTGGGCGGGAAAGATCCTACAATGAGCAGTTCTTC
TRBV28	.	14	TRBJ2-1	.	CASSLGGGLNEQFF	TGTGCCAGCAGTTTGGGCGGAGGGCTCAATGAGCAGTTCTTC
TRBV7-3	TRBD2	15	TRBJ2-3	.	CASSMTSGSTDTQYF	TGTGCCAGCAGCATGACTAGCGGGAGCACAGATACGCAGTATTTT
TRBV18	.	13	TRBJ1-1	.	CASSPRGDTEAFF	TGTGCCAGCTCACCACGCGGGGACACTGAAGCTTTCTTT
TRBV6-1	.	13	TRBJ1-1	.	CASSERSGTEAFF	TGTGCCAGCAGTGAAAGATCGGGCACTGAAGCTTTCTTT
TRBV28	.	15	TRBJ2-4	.	CASRRVGAGRDIQYF	TGTGCCAGCAGGAGAGTTGGGGCCGGAAGGGACATTCAGTACTTC
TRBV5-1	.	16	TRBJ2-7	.	CASSLAPARQGYEQYF	TGCGCCAGCAGCTTGGCTCCGGCCAGGCAAGGCTACGAGCAGTACTTC
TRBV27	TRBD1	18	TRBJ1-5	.	CASSLFGTGPRGNQPQHF	TGTGCCAGCAGTTTATTTGGGACAGGTCCTAGAGGGAATCAGCCCCAGCATTTT
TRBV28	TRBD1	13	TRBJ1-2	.	CASSSGGSYGYTF	TGTGCCAGCAGTTCAGGGGGGTCCTATGGCTACACCTTC
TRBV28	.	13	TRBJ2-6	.	CASRGGGANVLTF	TGTGCCAGTAGAGGAGGCGGGGCCAACGTCCTGACTTTC
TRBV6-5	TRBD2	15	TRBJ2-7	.	CASGRTSGRSYEQYF	TGTGCCAGCGGTAGGACTAGCGGGAGATCCTACGAGCAGTACTTC
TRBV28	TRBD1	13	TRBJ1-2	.	CASTLGQVYGYTF	TGTGCCAGCACCTTGGGACAGGTCTATGGCTACACCTTC
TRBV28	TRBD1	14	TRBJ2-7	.	CASRGQGRHYEQYF	TGTGCCAGCAGGGGACAGGGGCGCCACTACGAGCAGTACTTC
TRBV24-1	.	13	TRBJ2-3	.	CATSMRSTDTQYF	TGTGCCACCAGTATGAGGAGCACAGATACGCAGTATTTT
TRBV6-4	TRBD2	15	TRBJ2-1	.	CASSAASGTYNEQFF	TGTGCCAGCAGTGCGGCCAGCGGGACGTACAATGAGCAGTTCTTC
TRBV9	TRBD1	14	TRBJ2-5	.	CASSVQGAAETQYF	TGTGCCAGCAGCGTACAGGGGGCGGCTGAGACCCAGTACTTC
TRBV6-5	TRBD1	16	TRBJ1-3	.	CASSYQTGGSGNTIYF	TGTGCCAGCAGTTACCAGACAGGGGGCTCTGGAAACACCATATATTTT
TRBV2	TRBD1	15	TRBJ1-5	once	CASSKGTGNGQPQHF	TGTGCCAGCAGTAAGGGGACAGGGAATGGTCAGCCCCAGCATTTT
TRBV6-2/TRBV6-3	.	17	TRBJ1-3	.	CASSDYLGTSPGNTIYF	TGTGCCAGCAGTGACTACCTCGGGACTTCTCCTGGAAACACCATATATTTT
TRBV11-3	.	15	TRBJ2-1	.	CASSLDEGQYNEQFF	TGTGCCAGCAGCTTAGATGAAGGACAGTACAATGAGCAGTTCTTC
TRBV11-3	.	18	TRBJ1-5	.	CASSLKTREMNSNQPQHF	TGTGCCAGCAGCTTAAAGACAAGGGAGATGAATAGCAATCAGCCCCAGCATTTT